The rows below give T cell receptor beta chains drawn from one sample of a study. TCRdb ran MiXCR on the 5' RACE reads and lists one entry per CDR3 protein. Of 9,000 to 10,000 distinct CDR3 sequences listed, 14% are singletons. Material: Tregs sorted from blood. Receptor source: a female donor with breast cancer. Both conserved end residues are part of each CDR3. A D gene is named only where the DNA matches it firmly. The size of a clone is reported for some rows only, either as once, few or many, or as a class for expanded clones.

TRBV28	.	TRBJ2-1	.	CASSFEWPNDQFF	TGTGCCAGCAGTTTCGAATGGCCAAATGATCAGTTCTTC
TRBV14	medium-sized	TRBJ2-1	.	CASSRSSGQYNEQFF	TGTGCCAGCAGCCGAAGCTCCGGACAGTACAATGAGCAGTTCTTC
TRBV10-2	medium-sized	TRBJ2-3	.	CASRGGGAQPFTDTQYF	TGCGCCAGCAGAGGGGGGGGGGCCCAGCCTTTCACAGATACGCAGTATTTT
TRBV11-3	medium-sized	TRBJ1-1	.	CASSVRQVSEAFF	TGTGCCAGCAGCGTACGACAGGTTTCTGAAGCTTTCTTT
TRBV7-9	medium-sized	TRBJ1-6	.	CASSPTTGAYNSPLHF	TGTGCCAGCAGCCCAACGACAGGAGCCTATAATTCACCCCTCCACTTT
TRBV7-2	many	TRBJ2-3	TRBD2	CASSATSGSSTDTQYF	TGTGCCAGCAGCGCGACTAGCGGTTCAAGCACAGATACGCAGTATTTT
TRBV7-2	.	TRBJ2-7	.	CARSLLRRASGEQYF	TGTGCCCGCAGCTTACTCCGCAGGGCGTCCGGCGAGCAGTACTTC
TRBV20-1	medium-sized	TRBJ2-1	.	CSATPSWRDNNEQFF	TGCAGTGCTACCCCCTCTTGGCGGGATAACAATGAGCAGTTCTTC
TRBV27	medium-sized	TRBJ2-1	.	CASSPGPDNEQFF	TGTGCCAGCAGTCCGGGACCAGACAATGAGCAGTTCTTC
TRBV20-1	once	TRBJ2-5	TRBD1	CSAKRTGETQYF	TGCAGTGCCAAAAGGACAGGGGAGACCCAGTACTTC
TRBV4-3	medium-sized	TRBJ2-3	TRBD2	CASSPGTSGGSGTDTQYF	TGCGCCAGCAGCCCAGGGACTAGCGGGGGGTCTGGCACAGATACGCAGTATTTT
TRBV12-3/TRBV12-4	few	TRBJ1-1	TRBD1	CASSKQGAVSEAFF	TGTGCCAGCAGTAAACAGGGGGCGGTCTCTGAAGCTTTCTTT
TRBV6-5	.	TRBJ2-7	.	CATHSEVGQYF	TGTGCCACCCACTCCGAGGTTGGGCAGTACTTC
TRBV18	many	TRBJ2-1	.	CASLRDNEQFF	TGTGCCAGCTTACGGGACAATGAGCAGTTCTTC
TRBV5-7	many	TRBJ2-1	.	CASSHTRFSYNEQFF	TGTGCCAGCAGCCACACTAGGTTCTCCTACAATGAGCAGTTCTTC
TRBV29-1	many	TRBJ2-3	TRBD2	CSVGSGRLDTQYF	TGCAGCGTTGGAAGCGGGAGGTTGGATACGCAGTATTTT
TRBV12-3/TRBV12-4	medium-sized	TRBJ2-2	.	CASSLGGIRELFF	TGTGCCAGCAGTTTAGGCGGAATCCGGGAGCTGTTTTTT
TRBV5-1	many	TRBJ2-3	.	CASSLAQSTDTQYF	TGCGCCAGCAGCTTGGCTCAAAGCACAGATACGCAGTATTTT
TRBV5-1	medium-sized	TRBJ2-7	TRBD1	CASSLGGTGRYEQYF	TGCGCCAGCAGCTTGGGGGGGACAGGTCGCTACGAGCAGTACTTC
TRBV7-8	many	TRBJ2-2	TRBD2	CASSLARLAGTGELFF	TGTGCCAGCAGCTTAGCGAGACTAGCGGGGACCGGGGAGCTGTTTTTT
TRBV20-1	.	TRBJ1-1	.	CSARLGGTEAFF	TGCAGTGCTAGGCTAGGGGGGACTGAAGCTTTCTTT
TRBV20-1	medium-sized	TRBJ2-1	.	CSARALGRNNEQFF	TGCAGTGCTAGAGCCCTCGGACGGAACAATGAGCAGTTCTTC
TRBV4-2	few	TRBJ2-5	TRBD2	CASSRRTGRDGREAQYF	TGTGCCAGCAGCCGAAGGACCGGTCGAGATGGTCGGGAGGCCCAGTACTTC
TRBV2	many	TRBJ1-1	TRBD1	CASTRTGNTEAFF	TGTGCCAGCACTAGGACAGGGAACACTGAAGCTTTCTTT
TRBV7-9	many	TRBJ2-2	.	CASSKFNTGELFF	TGTGCCAGCAGCAAGTTTAACACCGGGGAGCTGTTTTTT
TRBV24-1	many	TRBJ2-5	.	CATSDREGVQETQYF	TGTGCCACCAGTGATCGCGAGGGGGTTCAAGAGACCCAGTACTTC
TRBV5-1	.	TRBJ2-1	.	CASSAWTDNEQLF	TGCGCCAGCAGCGCCTGGACAGACAATGAGCAGCTCTTT
TRBV7-2	medium-sized	TRBJ2-7	.	CASSLLFPAHGPEQYF	TGTGCCAGCAGCTTATTATTTCCAGCCCACGGACCGGAGCAGTACTTC
TRBV7-3	.	TRBJ2-3	.	CASSSGLLSTDTQYF	TGTGCCAGCAGCTCGGGACTGCTGTCGACAGATACGCAGTATTTT